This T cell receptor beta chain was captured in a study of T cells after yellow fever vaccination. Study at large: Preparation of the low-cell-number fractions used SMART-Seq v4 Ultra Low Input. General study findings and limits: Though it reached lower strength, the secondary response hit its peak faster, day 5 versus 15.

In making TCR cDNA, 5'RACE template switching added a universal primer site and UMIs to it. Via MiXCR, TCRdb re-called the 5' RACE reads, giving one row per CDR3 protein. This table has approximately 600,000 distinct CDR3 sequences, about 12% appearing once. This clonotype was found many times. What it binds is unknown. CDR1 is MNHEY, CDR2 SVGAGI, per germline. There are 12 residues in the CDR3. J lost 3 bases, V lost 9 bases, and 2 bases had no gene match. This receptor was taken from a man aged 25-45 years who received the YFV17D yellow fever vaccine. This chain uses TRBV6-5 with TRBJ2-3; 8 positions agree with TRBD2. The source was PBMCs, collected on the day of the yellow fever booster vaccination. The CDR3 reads CASSGNTDTQYF. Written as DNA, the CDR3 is TGTGCCAGTAGCGGGAATACAGATACGCAGTATTTT.